Sequencing of this T cell receptor beta chain was carried out in a study of siplizumab effects on memory and regulatory T cells. Overall study results and limits: Apparently key alloresponse contributors, naive T cells also seemed more diverse than memory cells. Only a minority of proliferating CD4+ or CD8+ clones had an assignable naive or memory phenotype, with roughly 75-95% lacking one.

Produced via immunoSEQ multiplex PCR; TCRdb's table is partial and in-frame only. The sample consists of some 81,000 clones, roughly 94% of them appearing once. Germline V CDR1 and CDR2: SGHTA, FQGTGA. The CDR3 is made up of 14 amino acids. J was trimmed by 4 bases and V by 5 bases; bases with no gene match: 5. About this clone: Its cognate antigen is unknown.

This rearrangement joins TRBV7-3 to TRBJ2-1; 7 bases match TRBD2. What was sequenced was CD8+ T cells sorted from blood. This TCR was recovered from a human donor in good health. The CDR3 sequence: CASSPRTSYNEQFF. The CDR3 nucleotides read TGTGCCAGCAGCCCCCGGACTAGTTACAATGAGCAGTTCTTC.